This entry lists 30 T cell receptor beta chains sequenced from one sample in a study of cytomegalovirus exposure and HLA in healthy donors. Primers: 60 Vbeta forward and 13 Jbeta reverse. The repertoire was sequenced with immunoSEQ multiplex PCR; TCRdb's copy has only in-frame clones and lacks some. The sample includes about 130,000 clones, about 8.9% of them seen just once. Sequenced material: PBMCs. The receptors originated from a man aged 50 to 60 in good health and CMV-seronegative.

This clone was found a few times. The V call is TRBV11-2, the J call TRBJ1-6; TRBD1 aligns across 9 bases. The CDR3 length is 15 residues. CDR1 is SGHAT, CDR2 FQNNGV, per germline. The trim removed 5 bases at V and 10 bases at J, leaving 9 bases unmatched. The CDR3: CASSGRQGVESPLHF. CDR3 bases: TGTGCCAGCAGCGGTAGACAGGGGGTGGAATCACCCCTCCACTTT.

This clone has only a few counts. In DNA, the CDR3 is TGTGCCAGCCGGTCCTACCTTAGCGGGGGAGGACAAGAGACCCAGTACTTC. Amino acid sequence: CASRSYLSGGGQETQYF. The rearrangement joins TRBV5-8 to TRBJ2-5; TRBD2 agrees at 9 bases. The CDR3 has 17 residues. J lost 2 bases, V lost 7 bases, and 15 bases had no gene match. The germline V gene encodes CDR1 SGHTS and CDR2 YDEGEE.

This clone was detected a few times. The chain has TRBV18 and TRBJ1-2; D remains unclear. The CDR3 contains 12 residues. CDR1 is KGHSH and CDR2 is LQKENI in the germline V gene. V was clipped by 2 bases and J by 8 bases, with 9 bases between them. The CDR3 DNA reads TGTGCCAGCTCACCAGTCGAGGGCGGCTACACCTTC. Its translation: CASSPVEGGYTF.

J is TRBJ1-1 and V is TRBV11-1, with TRBD1 matching 8 bases. The CDR3 loop spans 15 amino acids. The germline gives CDR1 SGHAT, CDR2 FQDESV (reference sequence). Trimming took 5 bases from V and 1 from J; bases not matched to a gene: 6. Written as DNA, the CDR3 is TGTGCCAGCAGCAAAACGGACAGGGAGAACACTGAAGCTTTCTTT. It yields the protein CASSKTDRENTEAFF. The whole variable domain, remainder taken from reference TRBV11-1 and TRBJ1-1, is EAEVAQSPRYKITEKSQAVAFWCDPISGHATLYWYRQILGQGPELLVQFQDESVVDDSQLPKDRFSAERLKGVDSTLKIQPAELGDSAMYLCASSKTDRENTEAFFGQGTRLTVV.

This clone appeared a few times. The CDR3 sequence: CASSIPDTNTEAFF. The CDR3 DNA is TGTGCCAGTAGTATCCCAGACACGAACACTGAAGCTTTCTTT. This sequence joins TRBV19 and TRBJ1-1; unclear D gene. The germline gives CDR1 LNHDA, CDR2 SQIVND (reference sequence). This CDR3 region has 14 residues. V was trimmed by 3 bases and J by 1 base, leaving 9 bases between them.

The chain carries TRBV6-5 and TRBJ2-3; perhaps TRBD2 as D (6 bases). The CDR3 consists of 13 residues. Trimming cost V 7 bases and J 4 bases, with 12 bases left between them. CDR1 and CDR2 (germline): MNHEY, SVGAGI. The CDR3: CASMAGRADTQYF. The CDR3 nucleotides read TGTGCCAGCATGGCGGGGCGCGCAGATACGCAGTATTTT.

This sequence joins TRBV30 and TRBJ2-1; D gene uncertain. This CDR3 contains 11 residues. Trimming removed 4 bases at V and 10 bases at J, with 11 bases between. The germline gives CDR1 GTSNPN, CDR2 SVGIG (reference sequence). For the CDR3, the DNA is TGTGCCTGGACCCACGCCCAGGAGCAGTTCTTC. Its translation: CAWTHAQEQFF.

There are a few counts of this clone. The CDR3: CASSPRGTGKNIQYF. Written as DNA, the CDR3 is TGTGCCAGCAGCCCCAGAGGGACAGGAAAAAACATTCAGTACTTC. The rearrangement uses TRBV14 and TRBJ2-4, with 8 positions matching TRBD1. The CDR3 totals 15 residues. Germline values: CDR1 SGHDN, CDR2 FVKESK. Trimming cost V 4 bases and J 4 bases; bases outside gene matches: 6.

The rearrangement joins TRBV6-1 to TRBJ2-2, with D possibly being TRBD1 (5 bases). Trimming took 5 bases from V and 2 from J, leaving 12 bases between them. The germline CDR1 and CDR2 sequences are MNHNS and SASEGT. The CDR3 covers 15 residues. The CDR3 sequence: CASSPGPGNTGELFF. CDR3 coding DNA: TGTGCCAGCAGTCCAGGGCCCGGCAACACCGGGGAGCTGTTTTTT.

The V and J genes are TRBV14 and TRBJ1-1; no reliable D call. Deletions cut 4 bases from V and 5 bases from J, with 17 bases between. Per the germline V gene, CDR1 is SGHDN and CDR2 is FVKESK. The CDR3 covers 15 residues. CDR3 residues: CASSPHEGLRTEAFF. The DNA for the CDR3 is TGTGCCAGCAGCCCGCATGAGGGTCTTCGGACTGAAGCTTTCTTT.

This clone appeared a few times. The chain recombines TRBV18 with TRBJ1-2; D is perhaps TRBD1 (5 bases). The CDR3 has 15 amino acids. V was shortened by 6 bases and J by 6 bases, with 20 bases between the two germline ends. In germline, CDR1 is KGHSH, CDR2 LQKENI. CDR3 coding DNA: TGTGCCAGCTCCTCCTGGGCAGGGACTTCGGATGGCTACACCTTC. As protein: CASSSWAGTSDGYTF.

This clone was seen a handful of times. The chain couples TRBV29-1 to TRBJ2-7; 7 nucleotides match TRBD2. This CDR3 contains 12 residues. Germline V gene sequence: CDR1 SQVTM, CDR2 ANQGSEA. V was clipped by 4 bases and J by 4 bases; unmatched bases: 4. The DNA for the CDR3 is TGCAGCGTTGGCGGGAGTCCGTACGAGCAGTACTTC. Its translation is CSVGGSPYEQYF.

This clone was observed a few times. V usage is TRBV6-6 and J usage is TRBJ1-4; TRBD1 is a possible D gene (5 bases). The CDR3 is made up of 15 amino acids. V was cut by 6 bases and J by 8 bases, with 19 bases left in between. CDR1 and CDR2 from the germline V gene are MNHNY and SVGAGI (reference sequence). The CDR3 region has the DNA TGTGCCAGCAGAAATACCCGGGACTTAAGCGAAAAACTGTTTTTT. Translated, it gives CASRNTRDLSEKLFF.

This clone was seen only a few times. V and J are TRBV19 and TRBJ2-1; 15 bases align to TRBD2. V dropped 5 bases and J dropped 10; count of bases not matched to a gene: 9. CDR3 length: 16 amino acids. Germline V lookup: CDR1 LNHDA, CDR2 SQIVND (reference sequence). The CDR3 sequence is CASSSRTSGRADEQFF. The CDR3 DNA reads as TGTGCCAGTAGTTCCCGGACTAGCGGGAGGGCCGACGAGCAGTTCTTC.

The chain couples TRBV7-9 to TRBJ1-4; the D is unclear. The CDR3 totals 15 residues. V lost 6 bases, J lost 7 bases, and 18 bases lay in between. CDR1 and CDR2 from the germline V gene are SEHNR and FQNEAQ (reference sequence). This CDR3 is CASSFAGRSPEKLFF. The CDR3 DNA follows: TGTGCCAGCAGTTTCGCGGGCCGTTCTCCTGAAAAACTGTTTTTT.

The chain uses TRBV2 and TRBJ2-1; 11 bases map to TRBD2. Germline values: CDR1 SNHLY, CDR2 FYNNEI. The V gene end was trimmed by 8 bases and the J gene end by 7 bases; junction bases not matched to a gene: 7. This CDR3 comprises 14 residues. CDR3 amino acids: CASWTRLAGNEQFF. CDR3 bases: TGTGCCAGCTGGACCCGACTAGCGGGAAATGAGCAGTTCTTC.

This chain joins TRBV6-5 and TRBJ2-7; TRBD1 aligns across 9 bases. After removal of 3 bases from V and 6 bases from J, the junction contained 9 bases not matched to a gene. This CDR3 has 15 residues. Germline CDR1 reads MNHEY; CDR2 reads SVGAGI. The CDR3 spells CASSYSRTGASEQYF. The CDR3, as DNA: TGTGCCAGCAGTTATTCAAGGACAGGGGCTTCCGAGCAGTACTTC.

This rearrangement joins TRBV7-9 to TRBJ1-4; D not certain. V was trimmed by 4 bases and J by 8 bases, leaving 17 bases between them. The CDR3 runs to 15 residues. Per germline, CDR1 SEHNR and CDR2 FQNEAQ (reference sequence). The CDR3 reads CASSSKNRVQEKLFF. The CDR3 DNA sequence: TGTGCCAGCAGCTCAAAAAATCGGGTACAAGAAAAACTGTTTTTT.

This clone was seen only a few times. This chain links TRBV29-1 with TRBJ2-1; TRBD2 matches 12 bases. CDR1 is SQVTM, CDR2 ANQGSEA, per germline. V lost 4 bases to trimming and J lost 6 bases; unmatched junction nucleotides: 7. The CDR3 totals 15 residues. In DNA form, the CDR3 reads TGCAGCGTTGTCCTCCGGACTAGCGGGATCAATGAGCAGTTCTTC. Translation gives CSVVLRTSGINEQFF.

The chain has TRBV4-2 and TRBJ2-7, with 11 nucleotides matching TRBD2. Per germline, CDR1 LGHNA and CDR2 YNFKEQ. This CDR3 contains 18 residues. Unmatched junction bases numbered 13, after V lost 4 bases and J lost 2 bases. Written as DNA, the CDR3 is TGTGCCAGCAGCCCAAAACTAACTACTAGCGGGGGCGCCTACGAGCAGTACTTC. This gives the protein CASSPKLTTSGGAYEQYF.

This clone has more than one count but fewer than ten. V and J are TRBV5-1 and TRBJ2-2, with 7 bases matching TRBD1. Trimming at V came to 0 bases and at J to 7 bases, leaving 6 bases not matched to a gene. Germline V gene lookup returns CDR1 SGHRS and CDR2 YFSETQ. This CDR3 contains 15 residues. The CDR3 sequence: CASSLEGGEVGELFF. The CDR3 DNA reads TGCGCCAGCAGCTTGGAAGGGGGCGAGGTCGGGGAGCTGTTTTTT.

The chain is built from TRBV6-5 and TRBJ2-7; perhaps TRBD2 as D (6 bases). The CDR3 is 15 residues long. V was cut by 4 bases and J by 3 bases, with 16 bases left in between. Germline-derived CDR1 and CDR2 are MNHEY and SVGAGI. CDR3 amino acids: CASSSPGERSYEQYF. The CDR3 DNA follows: TGTGCCAGCAGTTCCCCGGGGGAGCGGAGCTACGAGCAGTACTTC.

V gene TRBV10-2 combines with J gene TRBJ1-1; D call uncertain. The CDR3 spans 13 residues. V shed 8 bases and J shed 2 bases, with 12 bases lying between them. From germline, CDR1 is WSHSY and CDR2 SAAADI. The CDR3 protein is CASGKQTNTEAFF. CDR3 sequence (DNA): TGCGCCAGCGGAAAACAGACAAACACTGAAGCTTTCTTT.

A few counts support this clone. This chain connects TRBV5-1 to TRBJ1-2; weak D call: TRBD1 (5 bases). From germline, CDR1 is SGHRS and CDR2 YFSETQ. Trimming removed 0 bases at V and 6 bases at J, with 9 bases between. The CDR3 consists of 13 residues. CDR3: CASSLVGVDGYTF. For the CDR3, the DNA is TGCGCCAGCAGCTTGGTAGGGGTGGATGGCTACACCTTC.

The V gene is TRBV6-1, the J gene TRBJ2-2, with a tentative D call TRBD1 (6 bases). CDR1 and CDR2 (germline): MNHNS, SASEGT. Trimming removed 1 base from V and 9 bases from J, with 9 bases in between. This CDR3 is built from 13 residues. The CDR3 coding sequence is TGTGCCAGCAGTGAAGAAAGGGGGAGGGAGCTGTTTTTT. Its translation: CASSEERGRELFF.

J is TRBJ2-7 and V is TRBV7-2, with D possibly matching TRBD2 (6 bases). Trimming left V 1 base short and J 9 bases short, with 16 bases between. This CDR3 contains 14 residues. The germline CDR1 and CDR2 sequences are SGHTA and FQGNSA. Here the CDR3 DNA reads TGTGCCAGCAGCTTAGAAGGCGGGACCTTTGGGCAGTACTTC. Its protein product is CASSLEGGTFGQYF.

This chain connects TRBV4-2 to TRBJ2-3; 10 nucleotides agree with TRBD2. Germline V CDR1 and CDR2: LGHNA, YNFKEQ. V was clipped by 1 base and J by 1 base; unmatched bases: 2. This CDR3 region has 16 residues. Here the CDR3 reads CASSQGSGGGTDTQYF. Written as DNA, the CDR3 is TGTGCCAGCAGCCAAGGAAGCGGGGGGGGCACAGATACGCAGTATTTT.

Only a few counts were recorded for this clone. This rearrangement joins TRBV30 to TRBJ1-6; unclear D gene. The germline CDR1 and CDR2 sequences are GTSNPN and SVGIG (reference sequence). V gave up 4 bases and J gave up 0 bases, with 19 bases separating them. CDR3 length equals 18 residues. The CDR3 sequence is CAWTPAGFPSSYNSPLHF. The CDR3 nucleotides read TGTGCCTGGACTCCCGCGGGATTTCCGAGCTCCTATAATTCACCCCTCCACTTT.

This clone has just a few counts. The chain joins TRBV19 to TRBJ1-4; possible D gene TRBD1, 5 bases. CDR3 length: 16 amino acids. V was cut by 3 bases and J by 2 bases, with 13 bases left in between. CDR1 LNHDA and CDR2 SQIVND come from the germline V gene (reference sequence). CDR3: CASSIAGLRTNEKLFF. DNA of the CDR3: TGTGCCAGTAGTATTGCAGGGTTAAGGACTAATGAAAAACTGTTTTTT.

This clone was counted a few times. As DNA, the CDR3 is TGTGCCAGCTCACCCGGCCTAGCGGGGGCAGCGGGCGATTCCTACGAGCAGTACTTC. This codes for CASSPGLAGAAGDSYEQYF. The chain recombines TRBV18 with TRBJ2-7, with 10 bases matching TRBD2. This CDR3 spans 19 amino acids. Germline trimming cut 3 bases from V and 1 base from J; bases unmatched to any gene: 15. In germline, CDR1 is KGHSH, CDR2 LQKENI.